This TCR beta chain was observed in a study of cytomegalovirus exposure and HLA in healthy donors. Study-wide background: As released early, the data held 65 million to 90 million unique TCRs from HLA-typed donors.

The PCR made use of 60 Vbeta and 13 Jbeta primers. TCRdb keeps only in-frame clones here, not all; method: immunoSEQ multiplex PCR. The data contain 190,000 or so clones, 82% of them singletons. CDR1 and CDR2 (germline): SGHNT, YYREEE (reference sequence). This CDR3 has 15 amino acids. With 4 bases clipped from V and 2 bases from J, the junction kept 5 bases outside the gene matches. V gene TRBV5-4 combines with J gene TRBJ2-3; 9 nucleotides line up with TRBD2. Material: PBMCs. The sequence came from a boy aged 2 to 10 in good health and CMV-seronegative. The DNA of the CDR3 is TGTGCCAGCAGCCGTAGCGGGGGAGACACAGATACGCAGTATTTT. This encodes CASSRSGGDTDTQYF. Using reference TRBV5-4 and TRBJ2-3 for the parts outside the CDR3, the full variable domain is ETGVTQSPTHLIKTRGQQVTLRCSSQSGHNTVSWYQQALGQGPQFIFQYYREEENGRGNFPPRFSGLQFPNYSSELNVNALELDDSALYLCASSRSGGDTDTQYFGPGTRLTVL.